The next 10 T cell receptor beta chains were all read from a single sample in a study of blood T cell repertoires in COVID-19 (dated by TCRdb to the early 2020s). Libraries were made using the immunoSEQ multiplex PCR assay. Drawn from immuneACCESS, this table holds only the in-frame rearrangements with V and J called that TCRdb kept. Clones are partly lost; checked studies trace under half to an unresolved V gene and leave the rest unexplained. Present in this sample are some 320,000 clones, 65% to 90% of which were seen just once. More than 6% of the sample rests with the top ten. Sequencing input: peripheral blood. The source of these receptors is a human donor in a cohort sampled during active COVID-19.

The chain links TRBV7-6 to TRBJ2-3; D perhaps matches TRBD2 (5 bases). V lost 1 base to trimming and J lost 2 bases, with 7 bases between them. This CDR3 spans 14 amino acids. In germline, CDR1 is SGHVS, CDR2 FNYEAQ. Written as DNA, the CDR3 is TGTGCCAGCAGCTTAGACGGGGTCACAGATACGCAGTATTTT. Translating gives CASSLDGVTDTQYF.

This clone was picked up a small number of times. The chain carries TRBV5-6 and TRBJ1-1; unclear D gene. CDR3 size: 16 residues. The germline gives CDR1 SGHDT, CDR2 YYEEEE. Trimming took 3 bases from V and 6 from J, leaving 21 bases between them. This CDR3 is CASSSRSSVRSPEAFF. For the CDR3, the DNA is TGTGCCAGCAGCTCGAGGTCCTCGGTCCGAAGCCCTGAAGCTTTCTTT. The complete variable domain, with remaining parts taken from reference TRBV5-6 and TRBJ1-1, reads DAGVTQSPTHLIKTRGQQVTLRCSPKSGHDTVSWYQQALGQGPQFIFQYYEEEERQRGNFPDRFSGHQFPNYSSELNVNALLLGDSALYLCASSSRSSVRSPEAFFGQGTRLTVV.

Comments on this clone: Other DNA variants within this sample encode the same CDR3. V and J are TRBV5-1 and TRBJ2-7, with 9 nucleotides matching TRBD1. The CDR3 is made up of 15 amino acids. The germline gives CDR1 SGHRS, CDR2 YFSETQ. Trimming at V came to 0 bases and at J to 5 bases, leaving 6 bases not matched to a gene. The CDR3 loop reads CASSLVGTGTHEQYF. In DNA, the CDR3 is TGCGCCAGCAGCTTGGTCGGGACAGGGACCCACGAGCAGTACTTC.

The chain joins TRBV7-3 to TRBJ1-1; perhaps TRBD1 as D (5 bases). The CDR3 has 13 amino acids. V lost 4 bases and J 4 bases, leaving 10 bases between the germline ends. CDR1 and CDR2 (germline): SGHTA, FQGTGA. The CDR3 here is CASSSLGGTEAFF. The CDR3, as DNA: TGTGCCAGCAGCTCGCTGGGGGGCACTGAAGCTTTCTTT.

The chain links TRBV6-5 to TRBJ1-5, with D perhaps matching TRBD1 (6 bases). Trimming cost V 10 bases and J 12 bases, with 25 bases left between them. Germline V gives CDR1 MNHEY, CDR2 SVGAGI. The CDR3 runs 14 residues. CDR3 residues: CATMPNLRDMDQHF. The CDR3 DNA is TGTGCCACCATGCCCAATCTCCGGGACATGGACCAGCATTTT.

The rearrangement uses TRBV25-1 and TRBJ2-7, with unresolved D. This CDR3 comprises 14 residues. V was shortened by 5 bases and J by 0 bases, with 11 bases between the two germline ends. The germline gives CDR1 MGHDK, CDR2 SYGVNS. Written as DNA, the CDR3 is TGTGCCAGCAGTCCGCGGTTTGACTCCTACGAGCAGTACTTC. Amino acids: CASSPRFDSYEQYF.

The chain links TRBV30 to TRBJ1-2, with D tentatively TRBD1 (5 bases). This CDR3 has 13 residues. Between the trimmed V and J ends, which lost 3 bases and 8 bases, there was a span of 16 bases. Germline V gene sequence: CDR1 GTSNPN, CDR2 SVGIG (reference sequence). As DNA, the CDR3 is TGTGCCTGGAGCTATCAGGGACTTCGGGGCTACACCTTC. Residues: CAWSYQGLRGYTF. Filled out from reference TRBV30 and TRBJ1-2, the complete variable domain reads SQTIHQWPATLVQPVGSPLSLECTVEGTSNPNLYWYRQAAGRGLQLLFYSVGIGQISSEVPQNLSASRPQDRQFILSSKKLLLSDSGFYLCAWSYQGLRGYTFGSGTRLTVV.

This chain uses TRBV12-5 with TRBJ2-7, with 7 bases aligning to TRBD1. The CDR3 totals 14 residues. The germline CDR1 and CDR2 sequences are LGHNT and FRNRAP. V lost 4 bases to trimming and J lost 4 bases; unmatched junction nucleotides: 7. The CDR3 spells CASGSPGQIYEQYF. CDR3 DNA: TGTGCTAGTGGTTCCCCGGGACAGATATACGAGCAGTACTTC.

This chain connects TRBV7-2 to TRBJ1-3; D gene unclear. The V gene's germline CDR1 is SGHTA and CDR2 FQGNSA. The CDR3 loop spans 14 amino acids. The ends were cut back, 3 bases at V and 6 bases at J, with 12 bases in the middle. CDR3 amino acids: CASSFTQQANTIYF. CDR3 nucleotides: TGTGCCAGCAGCTTTACTCAGCAGGCAAACACCATATATTTT.

V and J are TRBV18 and TRBJ1-5; D gene uncertain. The CDR3 runs to 16 residues. The ends were cut back, 3 bases at V and 3 bases at J, with 15 bases in the middle. Germline V gene sequence: CDR1 KGHSH, CDR2 LQKENI. Here the CDR3 DNA reads TGTGCCAGCTCACCCCGACCCCCGGGTCTCAATCAGCCCCAGCATTTT. The encoded protein is CASSPRPPGLNQPQHF.